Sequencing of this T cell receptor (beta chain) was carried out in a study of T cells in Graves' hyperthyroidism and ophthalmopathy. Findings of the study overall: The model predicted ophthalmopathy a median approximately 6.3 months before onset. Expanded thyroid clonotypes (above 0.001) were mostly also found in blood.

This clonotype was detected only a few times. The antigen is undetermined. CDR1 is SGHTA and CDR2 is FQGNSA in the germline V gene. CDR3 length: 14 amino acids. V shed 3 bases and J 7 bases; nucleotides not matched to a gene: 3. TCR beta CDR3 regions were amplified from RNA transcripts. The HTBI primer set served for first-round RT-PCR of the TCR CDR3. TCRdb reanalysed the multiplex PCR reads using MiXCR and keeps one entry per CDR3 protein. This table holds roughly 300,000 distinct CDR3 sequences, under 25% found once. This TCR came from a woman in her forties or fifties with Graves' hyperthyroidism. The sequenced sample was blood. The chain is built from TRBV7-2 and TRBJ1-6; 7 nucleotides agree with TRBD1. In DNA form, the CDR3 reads TGTGCCAGCAGCTTGGGGGACAGAAATTCACCCCTCCACTTT. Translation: CASSLGDRNSPLHF. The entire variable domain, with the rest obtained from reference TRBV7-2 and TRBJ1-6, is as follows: GAGVSQSPSNKVTEKGKDVELRCDPISGHTALYWYRQSLGQGLEFLIYFQGNSAPDKSGLPSDRFSAERTGGSVSTLTIQRTQQEDSAVYLCASSLGDRNSPLHFGNGTRLTVT.